The clone carrying this T cell receptor beta chain was seen a few times. Its antigen is still unknown. The data derive from a study of cytomegalovirus exposure and HLA in healthy donors. The PCR contained 60 Vbeta and 13 Jbeta primers. Method: immunoSEQ multiplex PCR; TCRdb's copy keeps in-frame clones and lacks some. Among over 140,000 clones, 70% to 90% were seen once, and the ten largest hold roughly 2.4%. This CDR3 contains 18 residues. CDR1 is MGHDK, CDR2 SYGVNS, per germline. Trimming cost V 3 bases and J 8 bases; bases outside gene matches: 17. Broader study findings: A few chains linked to CMV were shown in vitro to be specific for CMV antigens. Association with HLA alleles at 0.05 false discovery rate was found for 16,951 TCR beta sequences in a later analysis. Analysis was performed later, and it showed HLA-associated TCR beta chains to be more clonally expanded than equally common others.

This TCR came from a man aged 45-60 years in good health and CMV-seronegative. Sequences were obtained from PBMCs. The chain is built from TRBV25-1 and TRBJ2-7, with 12 bases identical to TRBD1. CDR3 in amino acids: CASSDLKAGAGTGGKQYF. The CDR3 DNA is TGTGCCAGCAGTGACCTTAAGGCTGGGGCCGGGACAGGGGGCAAGCAGTACTTC.